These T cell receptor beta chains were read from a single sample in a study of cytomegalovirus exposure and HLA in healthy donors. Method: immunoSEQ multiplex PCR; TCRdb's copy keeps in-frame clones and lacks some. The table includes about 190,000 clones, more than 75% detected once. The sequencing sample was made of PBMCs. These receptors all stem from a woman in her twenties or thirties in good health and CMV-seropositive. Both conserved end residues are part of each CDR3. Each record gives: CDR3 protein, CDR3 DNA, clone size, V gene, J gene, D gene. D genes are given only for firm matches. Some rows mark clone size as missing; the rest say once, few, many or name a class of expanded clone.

CDR3aa: CASSLSRNTIYF
CDR3nt: TGTGCCAGCAGCTTGAGCCGGAACACCATATATTTT
abundance: few
v_gene: TRBV5-6
j_gene: TRBJ1-3
d_gene: .

CDR3aa: CASSGSTNTGELFF
CDR3nt: TGTGCCAGCAGTGGGTCTACGAACACCGGGGAGCTGTTTTTT
abundance: .
v_gene: TRBV6-1
j_gene: TRBJ2-2
d_gene: .

CDR3aa: CASSFDRGSTYEQYF
CDR3nt: TGTGCCAGCTCCTTCGACAGGGGAAGTACCTACGAGCAGTACTTC
abundance: .
v_gene: TRBV18
j_gene: TRBJ2-7
d_gene: TRBD1

CDR3aa: CAWSSWTSGRFTDTQYF
CDR3nt: TGTGCCTGGAGCTCCTGGACTAGCGGGCGATTCACAGATACGCAGTATTTT
abundance: .
v_gene: TRBV30
j_gene: TRBJ2-3
d_gene: TRBD2

CDR3aa: CASSSIEQGAVEPQHF
CDR3nt: TGTGCCAGTAGTTCGATCGAGCAGGGGGCGGTGGAGCCCCAGCATTTT
abundance: .
v_gene: TRBV19
j_gene: TRBJ1-5
d_gene: TRBD1

CDR3aa: CASSIVQGNTEAFF
CDR3nt: TGTGCCAGTAGTATCGTACAGGGAAACACTGAAGCTTTCTTT
abundance: .
v_gene: TRBV19
j_gene: TRBJ1-1
d_gene: .

CDR3aa: CASSLSAAGVRSGANGLTF
CDR3nt: TGCGCCAGCAGCCTTAGTGCGGCAGGGGTAAGGTCTGGGGCCAACGGCCTGACTTTC
abundance: .
v_gene: TRBV5-1
j_gene: TRBJ2-6
d_gene: .

CDR3aa: CASSLEGLAVTDTQYF
CDR3nt: TGCGCCAGCAGCTTGGAGGGACTAGCGGTTACAGATACGCAGTATTTT
abundance: .
v_gene: TRBV5-1
j_gene: TRBJ2-3
d_gene: TRBD2

CDR3aa: CATSRDFAGVPYF
CDR3nt: TGTGCCACCAGCAGAGACTTTGCGGGGGTCCCGTACTTC
abundance: .
v_gene: TRBV15
j_gene: TRBJ2-7
d_gene: TRBD2

CDR3aa: CASSYSRGSGGWQQYF
CDR3nt: TGTGCCAGCAGTTACTCCCGAGGTAGCGGGGGATGGCAGCAGTACTTC
abundance: .
v_gene: TRBV6-5
j_gene: TRBJ2-7
d_gene: TRBD2

CDR3aa: CASSLFGLAVSSYEQYF
CDR3nt: TGTGCCAGCAGTTTATTCGGACTAGCGGTGAGCTCCTACGAGCAGTACTTC
abundance: .
v_gene: TRBV28
j_gene: TRBJ2-7
d_gene: TRBD2

CDR3aa: CASSPTGPGNTIYF
CDR3nt: TGTGCCAGCAGCCCGACAGGGCCTGGAAACACCATATATTTT
abundance: .
v_gene: TRBV7-9
j_gene: TRBJ1-3
d_gene: TRBD1

CDR3aa: CASSIREQETQYF
CDR3nt: TGTGCCAGCAGCATCCGGGAGCAAGAGACCCAGTACTTC
abundance: .
v_gene: TRBV5-4
j_gene: TRBJ2-5
d_gene: .

CDR3aa: CAISQDRATEAFF
CDR3nt: TGTGCCATCAGTCAAGACAGGGCCACTGAAGCTTTCTTT
abundance: .
v_gene: TRBV10-3
j_gene: TRBJ1-1
d_gene: TRBD1

CDR3aa: CASSTGPDSNGDF
CDR3nt: TGTGCCAGCAGCACCGGACCCGACTCAAACGGGGACTTC
abundance: .
v_gene: TRBV5-4
j_gene: TRBJ2-5
d_gene: .

CDR3aa: CASSPRTEAYEQYF
CDR3nt: TGCGCCAGCAGCCCTCGGACAGAAGCCTACGAGCAGTACTTC
abundance: .
v_gene: TRBV5-1
j_gene: TRBJ2-7
d_gene: .

CDR3aa: CASSLFRRGYEQYF
CDR3nt: TGTGCCAGCAGTTTATTTCGGAGGGGCTACGAGCAGTACTTC
abundance: .
v_gene: TRBV27
j_gene: TRBJ2-7
d_gene: .

CDR3aa: CATSRDPTYEQYF
CDR3nt: TGTGCCACCAGCAGAGATCCCACCTACGAGCAGTACTTC
abundance: .
v_gene: TRBV15
j_gene: TRBJ2-7
d_gene: .

CDR3aa: CASSSSQGNTEAFF
CDR3nt: TGTGCCAGCAGCTCTTCCCAGGGGAACACTGAAGCTTTCTTT
abundance: few
v_gene: TRBV7-2
j_gene: TRBJ1-1
d_gene: .

CDR3aa: CASSFTGGTEAFF
CDR3nt: TGTGCCAGCAGCTTTACAGGGGGCACTGAAGCTTTCTTT
abundance: .
v_gene: TRBV11-3
j_gene: TRBJ1-1
d_gene: TRBD1

CDR3aa: CASSVGEYNEQFF
CDR3nt: TGTGCCAGCAGCGTAGGGGAGTACAATGAGCAGTTCTTC
abundance: .
v_gene: TRBV9
j_gene: TRBJ2-1
d_gene: .

CDR3aa: CASSPRSGANVLTF
CDR3nt: TGTGCCAGCAGCCCACGGTCTGGGGCCAACGTCCTGACTTTC
abundance: once
v_gene: TRBV9
j_gene: TRBJ2-6
d_gene: .

CDR3aa: CAWSRVASNSPLHF
CDR3nt: TGTGCCTGGAGCAGGGTGGCCTCGAATTCACCCCTCCACTTT
abundance: .
v_gene: TRBV30
j_gene: TRBJ1-6
d_gene: .

CDR3aa: CASSVATGDSNEKLFF
CDR3nt: TGTGCCAGCAGCGTAGCTACGGGGGACAGTAATGAAAAACTGTTTTTT
abundance: .
v_gene: TRBV9
j_gene: TRBJ1-4
d_gene: TRBD1

CDR3aa: CATRTDMAPQHF
CDR3nt: TGTGCCACCAGGACAGACATGGCGCCCCAGCATTTT
abundance: .
v_gene: TRBV15
j_gene: TRBJ1-5
d_gene: .

CDR3aa: CASSYGIGGDRDTQYF
CDR3nt: TGTGCCAGCAGTTATGGGATAGGGGGGGACCGAGATACGCAGTATTTT
abundance: .
v_gene: TRBV6-5
j_gene: TRBJ2-3
d_gene: .

CDR3aa: CATGTTSSYEQYF
CDR3nt: TGTGCCACAGGCACAACCTCCTCTTACGAGCAGTACTTC
abundance: .
v_gene: TRBV10-3
j_gene: TRBJ2-7
d_gene: .